A selection of T cell receptor beta chains follows, all from one sample in a study of T cell changes during pregnancy in multiple sclerosis. Sequencing was performed with immunoSEQ multiplex PCR; in TCRdb, only in-frame clones are kept and a portion is missing. The sample carries 28,000 or so clones, around nine tenths recorded once. This specimen was CD4+ T cells from peripheral blood mononuclear cells, taken in the first trimester of pregnancy. The receptors derive from a female donor in good health, enrolled as a control in a pregnancy study. Both conserved end residues are part of each CDR3. D genes are given only for firm matches. Expanded clones are given a class, and other clones once, few, many or no size at all.

J gene	V gene	CDR3 length	D gene	clone size	CDR3 DNA	CDR3 protein
TRBJ2-5	TRBV9	13	-	-	TGTGCCAGCAGCGTAGGGACAAAAGAGACCCAGTACTTC	CASSVGTKETQYF
TRBJ1-1	TRBV18	15	-	-	TGTGCCAGCTCACCACGGGGGGGGCGGGACACTGAAGCTTTCTTT	CASSPRGGRDTEAFF
TRBJ2-1	TRBV7-9	14	-	once	TGTGCCAGCAGCCCGAGACTAGGAGGCAATGAGCAGTTCTTC	CASSPRLGGNEQFF
TRBJ2-7	TRBV18	14	-	-	TGTGCCAGCTCACCAAGACAGGCAGCTTTCGAGCAGTACTTC	CASSPRQAAFEQYF
TRBJ2-1	TRBV7-2	17	TRBD2	-	TGTGCCAGCAGCTCCCCAGCGGGGGGAAGCTCCTACAATGAGCAGTTCTTC	CASSSPAGGSSYNEQFF
TRBJ1-2	TRBV7-8	14	-	-	TGTGCCAGCAGCCCGACGCGGGGATCCAACCCCTACACCTTC	CASSPTRGSNPYTF
TRBJ2-2	TRBV7-2	15	TRBD2	-	TGTGCCAGCACCCCAAGCGGGGTCGGCACCGGGGAGCTGTTTTTT	CASTPSGVGTGELFF
TRBJ1-1	TRBV6-6	14	TRBD1	-	TGTGCCAGCAGTCCTCGACAGGGGAGCCCTGAAGCTTTCTTT	CASSPRQGSPEAFF
TRBJ1-5	TRBV13	17	-	-	TGTGCCAGCAGCTTAGGCCAGGGAACGTTGAGCAATCAGCCCCAGCATTTT	CASSLGQGTLSNQPQHF
TRBJ2-2	TRBV19	14	TRBD1	-	TGTGCCAGTATGGGACAGACGAACACCGGGGAGCTGTTTTTT	CASMGQTNTGELFF
TRBJ2-5	TRBV4-1	14	TRBD2	few	TGCGCCAGCAGCCCCCGGACTAGCGGCGAGACCCAGTACTTC	CASSPRTSGETQYF
TRBJ1-4	TRBV11-2	13	TRBD1	-	TGTGCCAGCAGCATAGGGGGCAGGGAAAAACTGTTTTTT	CASSIGGREKLFF